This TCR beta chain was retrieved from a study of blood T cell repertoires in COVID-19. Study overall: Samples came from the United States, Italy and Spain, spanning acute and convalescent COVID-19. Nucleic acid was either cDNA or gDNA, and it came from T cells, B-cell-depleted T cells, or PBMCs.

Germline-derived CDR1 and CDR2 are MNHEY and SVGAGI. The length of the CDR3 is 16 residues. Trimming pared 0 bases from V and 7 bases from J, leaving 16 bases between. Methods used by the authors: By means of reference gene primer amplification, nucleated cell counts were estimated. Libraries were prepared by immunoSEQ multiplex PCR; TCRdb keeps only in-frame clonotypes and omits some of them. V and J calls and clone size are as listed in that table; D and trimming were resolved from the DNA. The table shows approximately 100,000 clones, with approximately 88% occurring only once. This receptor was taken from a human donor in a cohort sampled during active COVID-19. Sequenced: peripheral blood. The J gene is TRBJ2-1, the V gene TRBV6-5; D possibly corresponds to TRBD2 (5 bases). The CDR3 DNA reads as TGTGCCAGCAGTTACTCGATCATCCCTTCGGGGAATGAGCAGTTCTTC. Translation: CASSYSIIPSGNEQFF.